Sequencing of this TCR beta chain was carried out in a study of PD-L1 blockade in urothelial cancer (dated by TCRdb to the late 2010s). In the study overall: Therapy was started at some point between 2014 and 2016 for all patients, and atezolizumab 1,200 mg was administered intravenously every 3 weeks. An ECOG performance status of 0 or 1 was recorded for the patients, and 0 to 3 prior chemotherapy regimens had been received by the patients. About 10 patients reached durable clinical benefit, while some 20 patients did not. Somatic, immune and clinical correlates of response to PD-L1 blockade with atezolizumab in urothelial cancer were the focus of an exploratory multi-omic analysis. Durable clinical benefit was defined as progression-free survival longer than 6 months, and TCR features were also tested against progression-free and overall survival. Pretreatment tumor samples, along with matched peripheral blood collected serially before and after atezolizumab treatment, underwent TCR sequencing. About 90% of the roughly 29 patients were males with bladder-origin urothelial cancer, and 18 of 29 reported a prior smoking history. Blood samples were analyzed 3 weeks after the start of treatment (second dose) and 6 weeks after the start of treatment. Approximately 29 patients had pretreatment blood TCR-seq, some 24 had at least one posttreatment blood collection, and some 24 had tumor TCR-seq. In the same patients, whole exome sequencing and RNA sequencing of pretreatment tumors were performed in addition to TCR sequencing. Blood samples gave a median of about 130,000 T cells and 83,000 or so unique TCRs, with a median clonality of 0.080. Results and caveats for the whole study, not just this receptor: Because the sample size was small (n ≈ 27) and many exploratory analyses were performed, the results are intended to be hypothesis-generating. Improved progression-free and overall survival was found to be associated with pretreatment peripheral blood TCR clonality below the median. Patients with durable benefit showed greater expansion of tumor-associated TCR clones in peripheral blood 3 weeks after starting treatment (n ≈ 22, p = 0.022).

Synthetic TCR analog templates were spiked into each PCR so that absolute template abundance could be estimated from read counts. Using the immunoSEQ assay, TCRbeta CDR3 regions were amplified from genomic DNA with bias-controlled V and J gene primers. Sequencing of rearranged TCRbeta segments was performed at approximately 20X coverage. In the original analysis: Clustering was used to correct sequencing errors, and CDR3s were annotated against IMGT so that V, D and J genes could be assigned. Only productive TCRbeta rearrangements were used in downstream analyses, excluding out-of-frame or stop-codon sequences. Clonality was computed as one minus Shannon entropy normalized by the log of the number of unique productive sequences. Clones differing between time points or between blood and tumor were identified by Fisher's exact test with Benjamini-Hochberg correction at adjusted p below 0.01. TCRdb obtained this table from immuneACCESS and retained in-frame rearrangements with V and J assigned. These tables miss some clones; where compared with another copy, unresolved V genes account for less than half of the shortfall, and the remainder is unexplained. D and trimming come from the DNA, and the V and J calls and clone size come from that table. This sample comprises approximately 46,000 clones, roughly 85% of them detected only once. Of the sample, 6.5% to 8% falls within the top ten clones.

A remark on this clone: Its antigen specificity is not known. No base qualities exist here, and no much larger clone lies one base off it.

The cohort comprised more than 25 patients with locally advanced or metastatic urothelial carcinoma treated at Memorial Sloan Kettering on a trial protocol. Peripheral blood mononuclear cells were collected pretreatment and during treatment, at between 1 and 8 total time points per patient. The Qiagen DNeasy Blood extraction kit was used to purify genomic DNA from total PBMCs and from tumor samples. PBMCs were collected pretreatment and during treatment, and were isolated and stored as previously described. V loses 7 bases, J loses 5 bases, and the germline ends lie 14 bases apart. Based on the germline V gene (reference sequence), the CDR1 and CDR2 sequences are LNHDA and SQIVND. Including cysteine and phenylalanine, the CDR3 has 13 amino acids. CDR3 DNA is the only sequence kept; it has 39 bases, read in frame from the first base.

The source is a man between 60 and 70 years old with urothelial cancer. Sample: PBMCs, taken around atezolizumab (anti-PD-L1) treatment. The chain links TRBV19 with TRBJ2-5; D gene: possibly TRBD2, on 5 matching bases. The nucleotide sequence reads as follows: TGTGCCAGTACCCCGAGGGCTTCTGAGACCCAGTACTTC. This gives the protein CASTPRASETQYF.